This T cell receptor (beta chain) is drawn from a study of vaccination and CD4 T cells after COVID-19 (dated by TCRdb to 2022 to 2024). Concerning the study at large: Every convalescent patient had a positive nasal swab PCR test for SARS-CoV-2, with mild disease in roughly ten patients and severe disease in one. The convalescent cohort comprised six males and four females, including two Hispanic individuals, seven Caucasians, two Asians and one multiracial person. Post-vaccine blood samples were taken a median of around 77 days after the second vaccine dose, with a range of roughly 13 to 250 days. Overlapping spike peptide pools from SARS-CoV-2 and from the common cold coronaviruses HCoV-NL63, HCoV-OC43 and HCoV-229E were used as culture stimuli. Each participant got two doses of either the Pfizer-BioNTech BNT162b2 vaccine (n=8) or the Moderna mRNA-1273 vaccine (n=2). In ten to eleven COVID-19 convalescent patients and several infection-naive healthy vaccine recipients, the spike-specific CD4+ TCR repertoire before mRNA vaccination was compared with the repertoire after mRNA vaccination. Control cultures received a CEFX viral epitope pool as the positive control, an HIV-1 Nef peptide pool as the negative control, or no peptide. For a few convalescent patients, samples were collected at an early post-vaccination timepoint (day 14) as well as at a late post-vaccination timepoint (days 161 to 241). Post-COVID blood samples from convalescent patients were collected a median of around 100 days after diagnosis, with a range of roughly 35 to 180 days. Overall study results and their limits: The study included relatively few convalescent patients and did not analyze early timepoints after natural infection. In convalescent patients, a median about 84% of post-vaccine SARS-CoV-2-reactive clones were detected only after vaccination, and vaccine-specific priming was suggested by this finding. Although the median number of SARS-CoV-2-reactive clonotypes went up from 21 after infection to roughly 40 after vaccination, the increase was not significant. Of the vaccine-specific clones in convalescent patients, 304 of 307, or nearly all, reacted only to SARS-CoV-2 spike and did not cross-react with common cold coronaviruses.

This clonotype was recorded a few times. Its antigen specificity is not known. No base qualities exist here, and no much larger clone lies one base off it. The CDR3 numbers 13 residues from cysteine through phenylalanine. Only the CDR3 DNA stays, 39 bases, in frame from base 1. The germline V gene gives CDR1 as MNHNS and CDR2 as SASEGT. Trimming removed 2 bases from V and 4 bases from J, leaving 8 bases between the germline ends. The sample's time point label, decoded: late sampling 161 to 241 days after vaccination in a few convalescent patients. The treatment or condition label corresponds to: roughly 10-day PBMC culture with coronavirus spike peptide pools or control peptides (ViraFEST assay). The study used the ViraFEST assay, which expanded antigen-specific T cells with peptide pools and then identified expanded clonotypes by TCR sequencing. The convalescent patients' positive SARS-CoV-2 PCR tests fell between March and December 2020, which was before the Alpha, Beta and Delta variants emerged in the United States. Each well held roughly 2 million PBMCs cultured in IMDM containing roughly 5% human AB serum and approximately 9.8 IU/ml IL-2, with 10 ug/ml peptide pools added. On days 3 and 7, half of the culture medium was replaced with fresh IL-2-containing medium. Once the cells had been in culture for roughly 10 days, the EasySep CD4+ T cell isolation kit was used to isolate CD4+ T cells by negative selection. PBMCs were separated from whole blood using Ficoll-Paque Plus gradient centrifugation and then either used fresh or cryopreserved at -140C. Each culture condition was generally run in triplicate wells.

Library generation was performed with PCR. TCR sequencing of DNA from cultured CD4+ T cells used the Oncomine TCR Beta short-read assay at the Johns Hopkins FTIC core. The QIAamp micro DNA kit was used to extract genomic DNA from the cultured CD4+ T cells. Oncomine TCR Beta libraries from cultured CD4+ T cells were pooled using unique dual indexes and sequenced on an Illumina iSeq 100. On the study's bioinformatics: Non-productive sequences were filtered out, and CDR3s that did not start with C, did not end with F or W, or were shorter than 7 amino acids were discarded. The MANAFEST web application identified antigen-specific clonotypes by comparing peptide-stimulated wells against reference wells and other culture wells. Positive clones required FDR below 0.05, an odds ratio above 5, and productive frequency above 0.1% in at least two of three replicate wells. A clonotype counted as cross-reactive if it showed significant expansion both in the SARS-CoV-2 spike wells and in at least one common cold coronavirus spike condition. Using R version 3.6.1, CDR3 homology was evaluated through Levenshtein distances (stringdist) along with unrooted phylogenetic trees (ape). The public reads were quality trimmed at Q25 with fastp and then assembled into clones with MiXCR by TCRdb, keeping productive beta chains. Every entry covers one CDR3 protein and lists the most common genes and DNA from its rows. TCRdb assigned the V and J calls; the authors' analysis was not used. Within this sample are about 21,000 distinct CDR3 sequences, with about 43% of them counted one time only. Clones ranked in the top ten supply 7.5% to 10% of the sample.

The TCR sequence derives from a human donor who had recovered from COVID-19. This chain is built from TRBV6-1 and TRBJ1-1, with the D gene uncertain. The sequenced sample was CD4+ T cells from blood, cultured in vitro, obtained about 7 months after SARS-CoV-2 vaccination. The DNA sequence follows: TGTGCCAGCAGTGAAACCTGGGGCACTGAAGCTTTCTTT. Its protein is CASSETWGTEAFF.